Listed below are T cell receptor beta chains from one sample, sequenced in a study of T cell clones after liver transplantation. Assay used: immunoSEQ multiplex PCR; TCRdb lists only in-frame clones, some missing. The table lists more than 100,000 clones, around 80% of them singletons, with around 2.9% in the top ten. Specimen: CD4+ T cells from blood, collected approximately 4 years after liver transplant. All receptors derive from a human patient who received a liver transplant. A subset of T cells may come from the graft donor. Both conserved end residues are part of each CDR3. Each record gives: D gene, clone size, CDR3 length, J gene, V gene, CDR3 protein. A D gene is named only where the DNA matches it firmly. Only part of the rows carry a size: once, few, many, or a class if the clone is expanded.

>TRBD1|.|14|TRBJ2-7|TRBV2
CASRWTGGIYEQYF
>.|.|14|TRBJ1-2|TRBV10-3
CAIRTREANYGYTF
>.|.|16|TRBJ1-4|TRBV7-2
CASSLGGARANEKLFF
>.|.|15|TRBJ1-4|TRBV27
CASSLQGLTNEKLFF
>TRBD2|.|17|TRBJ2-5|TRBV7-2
CASSLGTSGGAVETQYF
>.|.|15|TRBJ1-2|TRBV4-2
CASTPTSGGDYGYTF
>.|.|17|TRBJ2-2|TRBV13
CASSLALTGLNTGELFF
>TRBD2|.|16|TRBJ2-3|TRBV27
CASSPRTSVSTDTQYF
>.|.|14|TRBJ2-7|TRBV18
CASSPLDKDAEQYF
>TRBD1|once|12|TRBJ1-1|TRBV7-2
CASSFGQVEAFF
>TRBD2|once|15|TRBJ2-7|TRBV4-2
CASSQPTSGGHEQYF
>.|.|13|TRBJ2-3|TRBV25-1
CASTALDTDTQYF
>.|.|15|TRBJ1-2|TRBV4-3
CASSQDLRFRYGYTF
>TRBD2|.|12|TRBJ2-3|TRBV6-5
CASSSTGGTQYF
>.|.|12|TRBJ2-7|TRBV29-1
CSAGLGSYEQYF
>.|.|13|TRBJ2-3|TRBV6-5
CASSYLGPDTQYF
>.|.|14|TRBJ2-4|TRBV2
CASSEPLQGPIQYF
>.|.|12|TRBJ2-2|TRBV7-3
CASSPRVGELFF
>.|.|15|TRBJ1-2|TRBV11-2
CASSPTRRPYGGYTF
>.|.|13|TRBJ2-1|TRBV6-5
CASSYGVAYEQFF
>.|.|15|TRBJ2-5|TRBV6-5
CASSYSVQGRETQYF
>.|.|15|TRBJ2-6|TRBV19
CASGSRGIGANVLTF
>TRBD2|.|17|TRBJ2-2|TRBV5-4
CASSLARPSGYTGELFF
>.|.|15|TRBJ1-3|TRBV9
CASSVRQDSGNTIYF
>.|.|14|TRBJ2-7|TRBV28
CASRSPLPSYEQYF
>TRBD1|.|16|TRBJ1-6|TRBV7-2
CASSLGQGAFSSPLHF
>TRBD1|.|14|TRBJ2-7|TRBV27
CASRTGTGRYEQYF
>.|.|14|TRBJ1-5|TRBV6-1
CASGGVVSNQPQHF
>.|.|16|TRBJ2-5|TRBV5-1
CASSRGDRDSQETQYF
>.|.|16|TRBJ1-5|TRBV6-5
CAGSYGAGGGNQPQHF
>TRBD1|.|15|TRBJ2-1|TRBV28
CASSDRGEGRYEQFF
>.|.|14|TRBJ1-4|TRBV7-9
CASTSGNRGEKLFF
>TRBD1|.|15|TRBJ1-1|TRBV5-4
CASSYRTGGDTEAFF
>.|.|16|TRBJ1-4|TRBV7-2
CASSPQSTSIREKLFF
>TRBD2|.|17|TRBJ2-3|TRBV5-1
CASSTLVLAGNTDTQYF
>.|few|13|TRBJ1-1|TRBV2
CASSVMWNTEAFF
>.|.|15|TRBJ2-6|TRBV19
CASSIGMSGANVLTF
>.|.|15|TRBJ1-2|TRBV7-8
CASTPEDEHYYGYTF
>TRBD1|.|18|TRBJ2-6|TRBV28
CASSPSGQGAFGANVLTF
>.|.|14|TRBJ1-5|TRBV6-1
CASSDPGRNQPQHF
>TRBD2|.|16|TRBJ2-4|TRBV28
CASGLAGLGAKNIQYF
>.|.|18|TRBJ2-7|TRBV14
CASSHSKPQPGHSYEQYF
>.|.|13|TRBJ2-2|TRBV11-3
CASSRGPTGELFF
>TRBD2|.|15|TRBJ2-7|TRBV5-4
CASSLASGGSYEQYF
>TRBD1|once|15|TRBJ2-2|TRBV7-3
CASSRDRASNGELFF
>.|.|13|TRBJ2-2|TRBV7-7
CASSLGLNGELFF
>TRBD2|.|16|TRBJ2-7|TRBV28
CASRLGGARSPYEQYF
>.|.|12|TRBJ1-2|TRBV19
CASSMIRDRYTF
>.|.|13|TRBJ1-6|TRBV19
CASGDTNNSPLHF
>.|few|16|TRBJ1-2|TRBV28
CASSLDSVRSNYGYTF